Included here is one T cell receptor (beta chain) sequence, with context. No antigen is known for it. Additional DNA sequences in this sample encode the identical CDR3. A deep-level run was used for the assay. Sequenced by immunoSEQ multiplex PCR; TCRdb stores in-frame clones only, minus some. This sample carries millions of clones, approximately 95% of them seen once, and the ten largest clones take 0.9% to 1.4%. This CDR3 is 13 amino acids long. The V gene lost 2 bases and the J gene lost 3 bases, with 7 bases spanning the gap. From germline, CDR1 is MNHEY and CDR2 SMNVEV (reference sequence). These data originate in a study of shared clonotypes between healthy human individuals. Study-level results: The study found lower generation probabilities in non-shared clonotypes than in those shared by all four donors. Few donors limited the genetic and exposure-history diversity represented.

The naive CD8 subset, CD45RO-negative cells positively selected for CCR7, excluded terminally differentiated effector memory CD45RA+ cells. The clonotype was recovered from a man aged 18 to 35 in good health. The chain uses TRBV27 and TRBJ2-5, with a possible D match to TRBD2 (5 bases). The material sequenced was naive CD8+ T cells sorted from blood. The CDR3 DNA follows: TGTGCCAGCAGTTTACACGGGGAAGAGACCCAGTACTTC. Translating it yields CASSLHGEETQYF.